This is a list of T cell receptor beta chains from one sample in a study of radiation and T cells in renal cell carcinoma. Assay: immunoSEQ multiplex PCR; the TCRdb copy retains only in-frame clones and omits some. The data hold some 78,000 clones, with roughly nine tenths observed a single time. The starting material was blood, obtained from a patient whose treatment included radiotherapy and nephrectomy. These receptors came from a woman aged 65 to 85 with renal cell carcinoma. Each CDR3 is given with its conserved first and last residue. D genes are given only for firm matches. Clone sizes are given selectively: once, few, many, or a class where the clone is expanded.

d_gene	v_gene	abundance	len	j_gene	CDR3nt	CDR3aa
TRBD1	TRBV15	.	16	TRBJ1-5	TGTGCCACCAGCGCCTTGGGGACAGGTCCTAATCAGCCCCAGCATTTT	CATSALGTGPNQPQHF
.	TRBV28	.	16	TRBJ2-1	TGTGCCAGCAGTTTAGAGGGGGATAATCCCTACAATGAGCAGTTCTTC	CASSLEGDNPYNEQFF
.	TRBV18	.	8	TRBJ1-1	TGTGCGGTCACTGAAGCTTTCTTT	CAVTEAFF
.	TRBV18	once	14	TRBJ1-1	TGTGCCAGCTCACCGGGCCCGAGGGACACTGAAGCTTTCTTT	CASSPGPRDTEAFF
TRBD1	TRBV5-1	once	15	TRBJ2-7	TGCGCCAGCAGCGGTGGACAGGGCAATCCCTACGAGCAGTACTTC	CASSGGQGNPYEQYF
TRBD1	TRBV6-1	.	15	TRBJ1-4	TGTGCCAGCAGCGGACCGGGACAGGTGAATGAAAAACTGTTTTTT	CASSGPGQVNEKLFF
.	TRBV28	.	14	TRBJ1-5	TGTGCCAGCAGTTTGGCGACCATCAATCAGCCCCAGCATTTT	CASSLATINQPQHF
.	TRBV5-1	.	13	TRBJ2-3	TGCGCCAGCAGCCCCCTGACAGAAGATACGCAGTATTTT	CASSPLTEDTQYF
TRBD1	TRBV5-4	.	17	TRBJ2-7	TGTGCCAGCAGCTTGGAGTCAGGGGGCATCATGAGCTACGAGCAGTACTTC	CASSLESGGIMSYEQYF
TRBD1	TRBV5-1	few	15	TRBJ1-6	TGCGCCAGCAGCGCCCGGGACAGGGAGGATTCACCCCTCCACTTT	CASSARDREDSPLHF
.	TRBV5-1	.	11	TRBJ2-7	TGCGCCAGCAGCTACTCCTACGAGCAGTACTTC	CASSYSYEQYF
.	TRBV19	.	15	TRBJ2-6	TGTGCCAGTAGTCGAGGGGGCTCTGGGGCCAACGTCCTGACTTTC	CASSRGGSGANVLTF
TRBD2	TRBV30	.	14	TRBJ2-5	TGTGCCTGGAGTCGGCAAGCGGGGAACCTAGAGCAGTACTTC	CAWSRQAGNLEQYF
.	TRBV7-9	.	16	TRBJ1-5	TGTGCCAGCAGCTTAGTCGGGAGGGGGAAAGATCAGCCCCAGCATTTT	CASSLVGRGKDQPQHF
.	TRBV6-1	once	15	TRBJ2-1	TGTGCCAGCAGTACTACAGGGGGGGCCTACAATGAGCAGTTCTTC	CASSTTGGAYNEQFF
.	TRBV27	.	15	TRBJ2-7	TGTGCCAGCAGTCCAGTGAGGGCAGGGTCCTACGAGCAGTACTTC	CASSPVRAGSYEQYF
TRBD1	TRBV19	.	15	TRBJ1-5	TGTGCCAGTAGTATAGTCAGGGGGCACAATCAGCCCCAGCATTTT	CASSIVRGHNQPQHF
TRBD2	TRBV28	.	12	TRBJ2-5	TGTGCCAGCAGTTTCCGGGGGAGGGTCCAGTACTTC	CASSFRGRVQYF
.	TRBV28	.	14	TRBJ1-2	TGTGCCAGCAGTTTTGGCGGGACGAACTATGGCTACACCTTC	CASSFGGTNYGYTF
.	TRBV5-1	.	12	TRBJ1-2	TGCGCCAGCAGGACAGACTATCGTGGCTACACCTTC	CASRTDYRGYTF
.	TRBV29-1	once	13	TRBJ1-1	TGCAGCGAGACGGACAGACTAAACACTGAAGCTTTCTTT	CSETDRLNTEAFF
TRBD2	TRBV30	.	12	TRBJ2-7	TGTGCCGGTAGCGGGGGGGCCTACGAGCAGTACTTC	CAGSGGAYEQYF
.	TRBV5-1	.	11	TRBJ2-5	TGCGCCAGCAGCTTGGTAGAGACCCAGTACTTC	CASSLVETQYF
.	TRBV6-1	.	15	TRBJ2-5	TGTGCCAGCAGTGAAGCCCAGGGACTGATGGAGACCCAGTACTTC	CASSEAQGLMETQYF
TRBD1	TRBV27	.	17	TRBJ2-2	TGTGCCAGCAGCCGCGGCACAGGGGCCTTGAACACCGGGGAGCTGTTTTTT	CASSRGTGALNTGELFF
TRBD2	TRBV7-9	.	16	TRBJ2-3	TGTGCCAGCAGCGCAACACTAGCGGGGGGGCCAGATACGCAGTATTTT	CASSATLAGGPDTQYF
TRBD1	TRBV6-5	.	14	TRBJ1-5	TGTGCCAGCAGTTACCCACCAGGGGGCCAGCCCCAGCATTTT	CASSYPPGGQPQHF
.	TRBV19	.	16	TRBJ1-4	TGTGCCAGTAGTATAGGACAGGCCCCTTCTAATGAAAAACTGTTTTTT	CASSIGQAPSNEKLFF
.	TRBV19	once	13	TRBJ2-7	TGTGCCAGTAGTATAGACAGGGCCTACGAGCAGTACTTC	CASSIDRAYEQYF
.	TRBV11-2	few	16	TRBJ2-3	TGTGCCAGCAGCTTCCTCAGGGGTCGAAGCACAGATACGCAGTATTTT	CASSFLRGRSTDTQYF
.	TRBV6-6	.	15	TRBJ2-5	TGTGCCAGCAGTTACGGGGGGGCAAAAAAAGAGACCCAGTACTTC	CASSYGGAKKETQYF
.	TRBV7-3	.	15	TRBJ1-5	TGTGCCAGCAGCTTAGACGGGGGGACGAATCAGCCCCAGCATTTT	CASSLDGGTNQPQHF
TRBD2	TRBV4-1	.	17	TRBJ2-2	TGCGCCAGCAGCCAAGACGGAGCGGGGGGTCACACCGGGGAGCTGTTTTTT	CASSQDGAGGHTGELFF
.	TRBV2	.	15	TRBJ1-5	TGTGCCAGCAGTGAAGGGTCCTCGGGCAATCAGCCCCAGCATTTT	CASSEGSSGNQPQHF
.	TRBV7-2	.	15	TRBJ1-2	TGTGCCAGCAGCACTGACCGGGGAGGCACCTATGGCTACACCTTC	CASSTDRGGTYGYTF
TRBD2	TRBV25-1	.	15	TRBJ2-7	TGTGCCAGCAGCCGGTTAGCGGGCCTAAGTTACGAGCAGTACTTC	CASSRLAGLSYEQYF
.	TRBV21-1	.	15	TRBJ1-2	TGTGCCAGCAGCAAGGGGGAGGGGGCGAACTATGGCTACACCTTC	CASSKGEGANYGYTF
TRBD2	TRBV9	.	16	TRBJ2-6	TGTGCCAGCAGCGTAGGGGGAGGGGCTGGGGCCAACGTCCTGACTTTC	CASSVGGGAGANVLTF
.	TRBV11-2	once	15	TRBJ1-2	TGTGCCAGCACCGGGTTGACAGTCCGTTCTTATGGCTACACCTTC	CASTGLTVRSYGYTF
.	TRBV28	.	14	TRBJ1-6	TGTGCCAGCAGTTCACCAGCCTATAATTCACCCCTCCACTTT	CASSSPAYNSPLHF
.	TRBV7-8	.	12	TRBJ2-5	TGTGCCAGCAGCTTCCAGGTTCAGACCCAGTACTTC	CASSFQVQTQYF
TRBD1	TRBV5-6	.	16	TRBJ2-1	TGTGCCAGCAGCCAACGGACAGGCCGCCTCTACAATGAGCAGTTCTTC	CASSQRTGRLYNEQFF
.	TRBV6-5	.	13	TRBJ1-2	TGTGCCAGCAGGGGCCGGGCAGGGGAAGGCTACACCTTC	CASRGRAGEGYTF
TRBD2	TRBV19	.	15	TRBJ2-7	TGTGCCAGTAGTATCGGACTAGCGGGGGCCTACGAGCAGTACTTC	CASSIGLAGAYEQYF
.	TRBV21-1	.	18	TRBJ2-4	TGTGCCAGCAGCAAAGTTGAGTACAGGGGGGTCGTCAAAAACATTCAGTACTTC	CASSKVEYRGVVKNIQYF
.	TRBV28	.	11	TRBJ2-3	TGTGCCAGCAGAACGCCAGATACGCAGTATTTT	CASRTPDTQYF
.	TRBV9	.	14	TRBJ2-1	TGTGCCAGCAGCGGGGTGGGATCCTACAATGAGCAGTTCTTC	CASSGVGSYNEQFF
.	TRBV19	.	16	TRBJ2-2	TGTGCCAGTAGTATTTACCCACCCCTTAACACCGGGGAGCTGTTTTTT	CASSIYPPLNTGELFF
.	TRBV7-2	.	14	TRBJ1-1	TGTGCCAGCAGCTTCAAGGGGGGCAACACTGAAGCTTTCTTT	CASSFKGGNTEAFF
TRBD2	TRBV9	.	14	TRBJ2-5	TGTGCCAGCAGCGTAGTACCCGACGAGCGGGGCCAGTACTTC	CASSVVPDERGQYF
.	TRBV7-2	.	15	TRBJ2-7	TGTGCCAGCAGCCCCTCGACCAGGGTCTCCTACGAGCAGTACTTC	CASSPSTRVSYEQYF
.	TRBV6-5	.	14	TRBJ2-7	TGTGCCAGCAGTCCGCCGGGGACCTCCTACGAGCAGTACTTC	CASSPPGTSYEQYF
.	TRBV4-2	once	14	TRBJ2-7	TGTGCCAGCAGCCGAGGACAGCCGGGGGACGAGCAGTACTTC	CASSRGQPGDEQYF